These 32 T cell receptor beta chains came from one sample sequenced in a study of graft-versus-host responses after intestinal transplantation. No antigen has been identified for these receptors. Sequenced by immunoSEQ multiplex PCR; TCRdb stores in-frame clones only, minus some. The sample carries approximately 120,000 clones, over 85% recorded once. Sequenced here: unstimulated CD4+ T cells sorted from spleen or lymph node cells, sampled before intestinal transplant. These receptors were taken from a human donor who received an intestinal transplant.

The rearrangement uses TRBV5-4 and TRBJ2-1; D gene uncertain. Per germline, CDR1 SGHNT and CDR2 YYREEE (reference sequence). The length of the CDR3 is 13 residues. Trimming left V 4 bases short and J 6 bases short, with 11 bases between. The CDR3 reads CASSPPRSNEQFF. In DNA, the CDR3 is TGTGCCAGCAGCCCCCCTAGGAGCAATGAGCAGTTCTTC. Full variable domain (remainder filled in from reference TRBV5-4 and TRBJ2-1): ETGVTQSPTHLIKTRGQQVTLRCSSQSGHNTVSWYQQALGQGPQFIFQYYREEENGRGNFPPRFSGLQFPNYSSELNVNALELDDSALYLCASSPPRSNEQFFGPGTRLTVL.

This clone showed up just once. This rearrangement joins TRBV10-1 to TRBJ2-5; D gene ambiguous. The V end was cut by 3 bases, the J end by 5 bases, with 10 bases between. This CDR3 region has 13 residues. Germline CDR1 is WNHNN and CDR2 is SYGVQD (reference sequence). CDR3 residues: CASSEFSRETQYF. For the CDR3, the DNA is TGCGCCAGCAGTGAATTTTCAAGGGAGACCCAGTACTTC.

This chain uses TRBV29-1 with TRBJ1-1; the match to TRBD1 covers 10 bases. This CDR3 contains 15 residues. V shed 3 bases, J shed 4 bases, and the junction held 8 bases outside the gene matches. The V gene's germline CDR1 is SQVTM and CDR2 ANQGSEA. The CDR3 region is CSVDRQGAGSTEAFF. For the CDR3, the DNA is TGCAGCGTTGACCGACAGGGGGCCGGGTCCACTGAAGCTTTCTTT.

The chain joins TRBV30 to TRBJ1-5; D gene ambiguous. Germline CDR1 reads GTSNPN; CDR2 reads SVGIG (reference sequence). The V end was cut by 1 base, the J end by 7 bases, with 8 bases between. The CDR3 length is 12 residues. CDR3: CAWSEESQPQHF. The CDR3 DNA reads as TGTGCCTGGAGTGAGGAAAGCCAGCCCCAGCATTTT.

The gene calls are TRBV7-8 and TRBJ1-5; 9 bases agree with TRBD1. J was trimmed by 3 bases and V by 7 bases; bases with no gene match: 13. The CDR3 consists of 17 residues. Germline CDR1 and CDR2: SGHVS and FQNEAQ. The CDR3 bases are TGTGCCAGCACCCCAGGACAGGGGTTAAGTACCAATCAGCCCCAGCATTTT. It encodes CASTPGQGLSTNQPQHF.

The CDR3 loop reads CASSRGSNIQYF. CDR3 coding DNA: TGTGCCAGCAGCCGGGGGTCCAACATTCAGTACTTC. This chain joins TRBV5-6 and TRBJ2-4, with D possibly TRBD2 on 6 matching bases. Germline-derived CDR1 and CDR2 are SGHDT and YYEEEE. V shed 4 bases and J shed 7 bases, with 9 bases lying between them. This CDR3 contains 12 residues.

This sequence joins TRBV9 and TRBJ1-3; TRBD1 is a possible D gene (6 bases). Trimming pared 3 bases from V and 4 bases from J, leaving 14 bases between. The CDR3 consists of 15 residues. Germline assignment: CDR1 SGDLS and CDR2 YYNGEE. CDR3: CASSGRQATGNTIYF. The CDR3 nucleotides are TGTGCCAGCAGCGGAAGACAGGCGACGGGAAACACCATATATTTT.

This clone has a handful of counts. The gene calls are TRBV6-6 and TRBJ2-7, with D hard to call. Deletions cut 2 bases from V and 4 bases from J, with 6 bases between. Germline-derived CDR1 and CDR2 are MNHNY and SVGAGI (reference sequence). This CDR3 spans 12 amino acids. The CDR3 sequence: CASSYRRYEQYF. The CDR3 DNA reads as TGTGCCAGCAGTTACAGGCGGTACGAGCAGTACTTC.

The rearrangement links TRBV29-1 to TRBJ1-5; D is unclear. CDR1 and CDR2 from the germline V gene are SQVTM and ANQGSEA. V was clipped by 5 bases and J by 0 bases, with 20 bases between them. This CDR3 comprises 17 residues. The CDR3: CSVLNVSGMYSNQPQHF. The CDR3 DNA is TGCAGCGTTCTGAATGTGAGTGGGATGTATAGCAATCAGCCCCAGCATTTT.

This chain connects TRBV10-2 to TRBJ1-1, with D hard to call. V lost 1 base and J 4 bases, leaving 7 bases between the germline ends. The CDR3 extends over 13 amino acids. Germline V lookup: CDR1 WSHSY, CDR2 SAAADI. CDR3: CASSEFGPTEAFF. CDR3 bases: TGCGCCAGCAGTGAGTTTGGGCCCACTGAAGCTTTCTTT.

A remark on this clone: Additional DNA sequences in this sample encode the identical CDR3. The CDR3 nucleotides are TGTGCCAGCACGAGAGGATCCACCGGGGAGCTGTTTTTT. This translates into CASTRGSTGELFF. The gene calls are TRBV6-5 and TRBJ2-2, with D uncertain. The germline V gene encodes CDR1 MNHEY and CDR2 SVGAGI. V dropped 7 bases and J dropped 4 bases, with 10 bases sitting between them. The CDR3 sequence is 13 residues long.

The V call is TRBV11-2, the J call TRBJ2-7, with D unclear. This CDR3 is 13 amino acids long. The germline gives CDR1 SGHAT, CDR2 FQNNGV. With 1 base removed from V and 3 bases from J, the gap between germline ends came to 7 bases. The CDR3 is CASSLGIGYEQYF. CDR3 in DNA: TGTGCCAGCAGCTTAGGGATCGGCTACGAGCAGTACTTC. Based on the CDR3 plus reference TRBV11-2 and TRBJ2-7, the full variable domain is EAGVAQSPRYKIIEKRQSVAFWCNPISGHATLYWYQQILGQGPKLLIQFQNNGVVDDSQLPKDRFSAERLKGVDSTLKIQPAKLEDSAVYLCASSLGIGYEQYFGPGTRLTVT.

The chain combines TRBV7-9 with TRBJ1-1; D remains ambiguous. Germline V gives CDR1 SEHNR, CDR2 FQNEAQ (reference sequence). The CDR3 has 15 amino acids. V was clipped by 1 base and J by 1 base, with 10 bases between them. The CDR3 DNA follows: TGTGCCAGCAGCTTAGGGTTGGCGGGGAACACTGAAGCTTTCTTT. Encoded protein: CASSLGLAGNTEAFF.

The chain carries TRBV5-5 and TRBJ1-1, with 7 positions matching TRBD1. The junction had 7 bases not matched to a gene; V was cut back by 4 bases and J by 1 base. The CDR3 runs 15 residues. Germline values: CDR1 SGHKS, CDR2 YYEKEE (reference sequence). CDR3 coding DNA: TGTGCCAGCAGCCCTCTCACAGGGGCGAACACTGAAGCTTTCTTT. Its protein product is CASSPLTGANTEAFF.

The gene calls are TRBV11-2 and TRBJ2-3, with D hard to call. V was trimmed by 2 bases and J by 0 bases, leaving 9 bases between them. Germline assignment: CDR1 SGHAT and CDR2 FQNNGV. The CDR3 is made up of 15 amino acids. The DNA for the CDR3 is TGTGCCAGCAGCTTATTTTCACAGAGCACAGATACGCAGTATTTT. Protein sequence: CASSLFSQSTDTQYF.

V usage is TRBV19 and J usage is TRBJ1-1, with D maybe TRBD1 (5 bases). The CDR3 has 12 amino acids. Germline loops: CDR1 LNHDA, CDR2 SQIVND (reference sequence). Trimming removed 3 bases at V and 4 bases at J, with 6 bases between. The CDR3 here is CASSIRGTEAFF. The CDR3, as DNA: TGTGCCAGTAGTATTAGGGGCACTGAAGCTTTCTTT.

This chain links TRBV7-8 with TRBJ1-1, with D tentatively TRBD1 (5 bases). The CDR3 consists of 12 residues. Germline CDR1 and CDR2: SGHVS and FQNEAQ. V dropped 4 bases and J dropped 11 bases, with 14 bases sitting between them. This chain's CDR3 is CASSYSGRSAFF. CDR3 sequence (DNA): TGTGCCAGCAGCTATTCAGGGAGGTCGGCTTTCTTT.

The chain uses TRBV30 and TRBJ1-1; D is uncertain. Germline CDR1 reads GTSNPN; CDR2 reads SVGIG (reference sequence). The V end lost 4 bases, the J end lost 0 bases, and 6 bases lay between the germline ends. This CDR3 spans 12 amino acids. CDR3 loop: CAWMGVNTEAFF. The CDR3 nucleotides read TGTGCCTGGATGGGAGTGAACACTGAAGCTTTCTTT.

The chain is built from TRBV15 and TRBJ1-1; D may be TRBD1 (5 bases). This CDR3 region has 12 residues. The V end lost 3 bases, the J end lost 3 bases, and 5 bases lay between the germline ends. Germline CDR1 is LNHNV and CDR2 is YYDKDF (reference sequence). CDR3 nucleotides: TGTGCCACCAGCAGGGGGGACACTGAAGCTTTCTTT. Amino acid sequence: CATSRGDTEAFF.

This chain links TRBV18 with TRBJ2-7, with 11 bases matching TRBD1. Looked up from germline, CDR1 is KGHSH and CDR2 is LQKENI. The trim removed 1 base at V and 5 bases at J, leaving 4 bases unmatched. The CDR3 spans 15 residues. CDR3 coding DNA: TGTGCCAGCTCACCACAGGGACAGGGGGTCGACGAGCAGTACTTC. It translates to CASSPQGQGVDEQYF. Together with reference TRBV18 and TRBJ2-7, the CDR3 gives the full variable domain: NAGVMQNPRHLVRRRGQEARLRCSPMKGHSHVYWYRQLPEEGLKFMVYLQKENIIDESGMPKERFSAEFPKEGPSILRIQQVVRGDSAAYFCASSPQGQGVDEQYFGPGTRLTVT.

The chain uses TRBV5-1 and TRBJ1-5; D gene uncertain. There are 15 residues in the CDR3. The germline V gene has CDR1 SGHRS and CDR2 YFSETQ. The V end was cut by 1 base, the J end by 0 bases, with 8 bases between. The CDR3 is CASSLMGYSNQPQHF. CDR3 nucleotide sequence: TGCGCCAGCAGCTTGATGGGGTATAGCAATCAGCCCCAGCATTTT. Full variable domain (rest looked up from reference TRBV5-1 and TRBJ1-5): KAGVTQTPRYLIKTRGQQVTLSCSPISGHRSVSWYQQTPGQGLQFLFEYFSETQRNKGNFPGRFSGRQFSNSRSEMNVSTLELGDSALYLCASSLMGYSNQPQHFGDGTRLSIL.

V and J are TRBV6-1 and TRBJ1-2; 9 positions match TRBD1. CDR3 size: 14 residues. V shed 4 bases, J shed 3 bases, and the junction held 3 bases outside the gene matches. Germline V gives CDR1 MNHNS, CDR2 SASEGT. CDR3 coding DNA: TGTGCCAGCAGTGCCTGGGACAGGGACTATGGCTACACCTTC. This gives the protein CASSAWDRDYGYTF.

The rearrangement joins TRBV6-6 to TRBJ2-3, with TRBD2 as a possible D gene (6 bases). With 4 bases removed from V and 2 bases from J, the gap between germline ends came to 13 bases. There are 15 residues in the CDR3. Germline assignment: CDR1 MNHNY and CDR2 SVGAGI (reference sequence). CDR3: CASSSIGLTTDTQYF. The CDR3 DNA reads as TGTGCCAGCAGTTCCATCGGACTAACCACAGATACGCAGTATTTT.

The chain joins TRBV6-1 to TRBJ2-6, with D uncertain. The length of the CDR3 is 14 residues. Per germline, CDR1 MNHNS and CDR2 SASEGT. With 5 bases removed from V and 4 bases from J, the gap between germline ends came to 9 bases. CDR3 nucleotides: TGTGCCAGCAGTAATGGGTTGGGGGCCAACGTCCTGACTTTC. The encoded protein is CASSNGLGANVLTF.

The chain combines TRBV5-1 with TRBJ2-7; D may be TRBD1 or TRBD2 (5 bases each). The germline CDR1 and CDR2 sequences are SGHRS and YFSETQ. Trimming stripped 3 bases from V and 1 base from J, with 14 bases between. This CDR3 is 15 amino acids long. The CDR3 loop reads CASSSLNGGSYEQYF. The DNA for the CDR3 is TGCGCCAGCAGCTCATTAAATGGGGGATCCTACGAGCAGTACTTC.

This clone was seen only a few times. The rearrangement uses TRBV5-4 and TRBJ1-2; TRBD1 aligns across 7 bases. Losses at the gene ends were 4 bases for V and 1 base for J; bases not matched to a gene: 7. The CDR3 consists of 15 residues. CDR1 is SGHNT, CDR2 YYREEE, per germline (reference sequence). The CDR3 reads CASSQGQPLNYGYTF. CDR3 sequence (DNA): TGTGCCAGCAGCCAGGGACAGCCTCTTAACTATGGCTACACCTTC.

J is TRBJ2-3 and V is TRBV7-9, with a weak D call TRBD2 (5 bases). The V gene lost 5 bases and the J gene lost 0 bases, with 12 bases spanning the gap. Germline CDR1 SEHNR, CDR2 FQNEAQ (reference sequence). This CDR3 is 15 amino acids long. CDR3 in amino acids: CASSPTSGSTDTQYF. The DNA of the CDR3 is TGTGCCAGCAGCCCCACCAGCGGTAGCACAGATACGCAGTATTTT.

V is TRBV7-2 and J is TRBJ2-3, with 13 bases aligning to TRBD2. Germline lookup yields CDR1 SGHTA and CDR2 FQGNSA. The length of the CDR3 is 14 residues. J was trimmed by 8 bases and V by 2 bases; bases with no gene match: 1. CDR3 amino acids: CASSLTSGRGTQYF. In DNA form, the CDR3 reads TGTGCCAGCAGCTTAACTAGCGGGAGGGGTACGCAGTATTTT.

The DNA of the CDR3 is TGTGCCAGCAGTGAAAGGTCCTACAATGAGCAGTTCTTC. As protein: CASSERSYNEQFF. This chain joins TRBV6-5 and TRBJ2-1; D call uncertain. This CDR3 has 13 residues. V was cut by 5 bases and J by 1 base, with 6 bases left in between. Germline CDR1 is MNHEY and CDR2 is SVGAGI.

The CDR3 loop is CASRGETGGIQYF. The CDR3 bases are TGCGCCAGCAGAGGCGAGACAGGGGGGATCCAGTACTTC. V usage is TRBV5-1 and J usage is TRBJ2-5, with TRBD1 matching 9 bases. CDR1 and CDR2 from the germline V gene are SGHRS and YFSETQ. The J segment lost 10 bases and the V segment lost 5 bases, leaving 9 bases of the junction unmatched. The CDR3 has 13 residues.

CDR3 bases: TGCGCCAGCAGCATACTCACAGATACGCAGTATTTT. Its translation is CASSILTDTQYF. The chain combines TRBV5-1 with TRBJ2-3, with no clear D. Trimming stripped 4 bases from V and 2 bases from J, with 5 bases between. This CDR3 has 12 amino acids. Looked up from germline, CDR1 is SGHRS and CDR2 is YFSETQ.

The chain uses TRBV9 and TRBJ2-1; TRBD2 is a possible D gene (6 bases). The CDR3 sequence is 16 residues long. Germline CDR1 SGDLS, CDR2 YYNGEE. Trimming removed 3 bases at V and 6 bases at J, with 19 bases between. The CDR3 spells CASSEVGTGPINEQFF. DNA for the CDR3: TGTGCCAGCAGCGAGGTGGGGACTGGGCCAATCAATGAGCAGTTCTTC.